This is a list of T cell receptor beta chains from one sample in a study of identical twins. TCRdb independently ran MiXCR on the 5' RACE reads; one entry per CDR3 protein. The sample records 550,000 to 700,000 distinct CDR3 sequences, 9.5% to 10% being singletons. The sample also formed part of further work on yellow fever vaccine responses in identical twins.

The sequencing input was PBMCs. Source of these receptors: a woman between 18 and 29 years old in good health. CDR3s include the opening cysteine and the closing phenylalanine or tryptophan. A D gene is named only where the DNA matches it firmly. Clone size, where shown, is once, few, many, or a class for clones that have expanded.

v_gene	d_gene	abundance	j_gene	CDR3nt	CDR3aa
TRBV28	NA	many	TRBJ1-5	TGTGCCAGCAGTTTCGGGGTCAATCAGCCCCAGCATTTT	CASSFGVNQPQHF
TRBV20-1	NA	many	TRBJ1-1	TGCAGTGCTAGAGGGACGGGTTATTCTGAAGCTTTCTTT	CSARGTGYSEAFF
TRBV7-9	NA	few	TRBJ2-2	TGTGCCAGCAGCTTACTCGGCCCAGCCTATTCGGGGGAGCTGTTTTTT	CASSLLGPAYSGELFF
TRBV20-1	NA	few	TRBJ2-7	TGCAGTGCCCACCAGTTCGACCGAGTCTACGAGCAGTACTTC	CSAHQFDRVYEQYF
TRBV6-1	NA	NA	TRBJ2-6	TGTGCCAGCAGCCACAACCAACCCGACAACTCTGGGGCCAACGTCCTGACTTTC	CASSHNQPDNSGANVLTF
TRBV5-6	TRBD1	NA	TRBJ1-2	TGTGCCAGCAGCCTAAAACAGGGGATCGGGTATGGCTACACCTTC	CASSLKQGIGYGYTF
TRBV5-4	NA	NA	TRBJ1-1	TGTGCCAGCAGCTCGCCTTCCACAGGGAACACTGAAGCTTTCTTT	CASSSPSTGNTEAFF
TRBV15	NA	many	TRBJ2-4	TGTGCCACCAGCAGAGTCGGCATTCAGTACTTC	CATSRVGIQYF
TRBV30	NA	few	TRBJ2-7	TGTGCCTGGAGTAGGGAGTCTACCTACGAGCAGTACTTC	CAWSRESTYEQYF
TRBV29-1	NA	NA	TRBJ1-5	TGCAGCGCCGGGACACTTAATCAGCCCCAGCATTTT	CSAGTLNQPQHF
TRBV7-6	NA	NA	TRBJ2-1	TGTGCCAGCAGCTTAATTTTCGGCGGGATGAGCTCCTACAATGAGCAGTTCTTC	CASSLIFGGMSSYNEQFF
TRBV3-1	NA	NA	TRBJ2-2	TGTGCCAGCACCAAGAGGGCTTCGAGGGCACAGACCGGGGAGCTGTTTTTT	CASTKRASRAQTGELFF
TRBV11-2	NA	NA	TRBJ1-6	TGTGCCAGCAGCTTGGAACAGGGTTACTATAATTCACCCCTCCACTTT	CASSLEQGYYNSPLHF
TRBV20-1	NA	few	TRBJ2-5	TGCAGTGCTAGAGTACGACTAGTGGGAACGGAGACCCAGTACTTC	CSARVRLVGTETQYF
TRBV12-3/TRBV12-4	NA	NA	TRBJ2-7	TGTGCCAGCAGTCCACAGGGGCCCACCGGGAGTTACGAGCAGTACTTC	CASSPQGPTGSYEQYF
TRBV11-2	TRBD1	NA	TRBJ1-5	TGTGCCAGCAGCTTAGACAGGGGGAGTACTCAGCCCCAGCATTTT	CASSLDRGSTQPQHF
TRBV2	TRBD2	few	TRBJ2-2	TGTGCCAGCAGTGGGAAGAGCGGGGGGGCCCCCGCGAACACCGGGGAGCTGTTTTTT	CASSGKSGGAPANTGELFF
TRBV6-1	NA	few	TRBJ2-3	TGTGCCAGCAGTGAAGACGACTCTAGTAGTGATTTT	CASSEDDSSSDF
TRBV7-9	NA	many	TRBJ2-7	TGTGCCAGCAGTCGAGACCACGAGCAGTACTTC	CASSRDHEQYF
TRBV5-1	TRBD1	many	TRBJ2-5	TGCGCCAGCAGATTCGATACAGGGGGAGAGACCCAGTACTTC	CASRFDTGGETQYF
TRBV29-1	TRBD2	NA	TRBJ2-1	TGCAGCGTTGAAGATCGACTAGCGGGAGACAATGAGCAGTTCTTC	CSVEDRLAGDNEQFF
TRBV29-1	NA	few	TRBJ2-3	TGCAGCGCAAGGGACGGCACAGATACGCAGTATTTT	CSARDGTDTQYF
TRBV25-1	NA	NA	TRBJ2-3	TGTGCCAGCAGTGGCTCGGCAGGGCCCTCCAATCCCAGCTTTAGCACAGATACGCAGTATTTT	CASSGSAGPSNPSFSTDTQYF
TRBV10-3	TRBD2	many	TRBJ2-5	TGTGCCATCAGTAGAACTAGCGGGAGCCAAGAGACCCAGTACTTC	CAISRTSGSQETQYF
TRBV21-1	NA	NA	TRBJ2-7	TGTGCCAGCAGCAACTCCGTTAGCGGGAGGGCCTCCTACGAGCAGTACTTC	CASSNSVSGRASYEQYF
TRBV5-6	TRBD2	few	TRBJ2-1	TGTGCCAGCAGCCCCGGAGTCCTAGCGGCTAGGGATGAGCAGTTCTTC	CASSPGVLAARDEQFF
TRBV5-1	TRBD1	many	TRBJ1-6	TGCGCCAGCAGCTTGGAGGGCAGGGGGCTAAATGGATCACCCCTCCACTTT	CASSLEGRGLNGSPLHF
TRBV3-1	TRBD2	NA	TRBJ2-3	TGTGCCACCACCCCAGAAGCGGGGGCCACAGATACGCAGTATTTT	CATTPEAGATDTQYF
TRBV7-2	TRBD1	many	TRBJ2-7	TGTGCCAGCAGCTTGGGGACAGGCTCCTACGAGCAGTACTTC	CASSLGTGSYEQYF
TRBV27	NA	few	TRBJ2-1	TGTGCCAGCAGTTATAGGGGACTCCATCAGTTCTTC	CASSYRGLHQFF
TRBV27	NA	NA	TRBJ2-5	TGTGCCAGCAGTGTCTACGGGGGTCAGGGGACCCAGTACTTC	CASSVYGGQGTQYF
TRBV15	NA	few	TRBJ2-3	TGTGCCACCAGCAGAGTCAGGGGGGGCACAGATACGCAGTATTTT	CATSRVRGGTDTQYF
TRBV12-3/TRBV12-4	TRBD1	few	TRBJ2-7	TGTGCCAGCAGTTTAAGACGGACAGGGTCCTACGAGCAGTACTTC	CASSLRRTGSYEQYF
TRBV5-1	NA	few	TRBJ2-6	TGCGCCAGCAGCTTGGAGATTTCTGGGGCCAACGTCCTGACTTTC	CASSLEISGANVLTF
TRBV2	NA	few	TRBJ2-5	TGTGCCAGCAACCGACAGCACCAAGAGACCCAGTACTTC	CASNRQHQETQYF
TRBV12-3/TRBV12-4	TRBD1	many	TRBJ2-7	TGTGCCAGCACCGCGACAGGGGGCGAATACGAGCAGTACTTC	CASTATGGEYEQYF
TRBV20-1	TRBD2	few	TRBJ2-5	TGCAGTGCTAGAGATCACGGGGGGCAAGAGACCCAGTACTTC	CSARDHGGQETQYF
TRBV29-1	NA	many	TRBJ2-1	TGCAGCGTTGCTGAGGGCTATGAGCAGTTCTTC	CSVAEGYEQFF
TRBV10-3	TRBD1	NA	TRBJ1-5	TGTGCCATCAGTCAGTCCACCGGGACAGGGGCTAATCAGCCCCAGCATTTT	CAISQSTGTGANQPQHF
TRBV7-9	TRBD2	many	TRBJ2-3	TGTGCCAGCAGCCCCTCCGGGACTACAAAAGGAGATACGCAGTATTTT	CASSPSGTTKGDTQYF
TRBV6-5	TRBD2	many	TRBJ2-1	TGTGCCAGCAGTTACACCGGGACTAGCGGGAGCCCTCTAGGGAATGAGCAGTTCTTC	CASSYTGTSGSPLGNEQFF
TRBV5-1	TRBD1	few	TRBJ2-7	TGCGCCAGCAGCTCCCAGGGACAGGGGTCCTCCTACGAGCAGTACTTC	CASSSQGQGSSYEQYF
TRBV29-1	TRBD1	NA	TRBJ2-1	TGCAGCGCGAGGGGCAGGGGGAACTACAATGAGCAGTTCTTC	CSARGRGNYNEQFF
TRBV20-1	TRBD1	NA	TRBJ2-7	TGCAGTGCTAGAGATAGGGACAGACCCTACGAGCAGTACTTC	CSARDRDRPYEQYF
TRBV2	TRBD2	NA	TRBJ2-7	TGTGCCAGCAGTGACTTCGGACTAGCGGCATACGAGCAGTACTTC	CASSDFGLAAYEQYF